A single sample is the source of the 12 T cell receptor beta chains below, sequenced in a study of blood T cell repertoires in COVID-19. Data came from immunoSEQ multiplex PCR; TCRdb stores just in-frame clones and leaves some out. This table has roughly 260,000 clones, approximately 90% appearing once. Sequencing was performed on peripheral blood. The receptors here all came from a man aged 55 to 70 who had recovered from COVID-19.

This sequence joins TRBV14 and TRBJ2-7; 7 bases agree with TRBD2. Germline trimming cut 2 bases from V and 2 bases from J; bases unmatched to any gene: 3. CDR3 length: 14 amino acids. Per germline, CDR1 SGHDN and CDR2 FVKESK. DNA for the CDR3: TGTGCCAGCAGCCAATACGGGACTACCTACGAGCAGTACTTC. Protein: CASSQYGTTYEQYF.

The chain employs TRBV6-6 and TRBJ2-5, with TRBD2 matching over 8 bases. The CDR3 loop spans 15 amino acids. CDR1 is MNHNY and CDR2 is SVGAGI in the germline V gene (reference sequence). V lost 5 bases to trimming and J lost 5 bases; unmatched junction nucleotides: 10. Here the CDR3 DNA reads TGTGCCAGCAGTCCGTTGCGGGGGGCGGGCGAGACCCAGTACTTC. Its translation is CASSPLRGAGETQYF.

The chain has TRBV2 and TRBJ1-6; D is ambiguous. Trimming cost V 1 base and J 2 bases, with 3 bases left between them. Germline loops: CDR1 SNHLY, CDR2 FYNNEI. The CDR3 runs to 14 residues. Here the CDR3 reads CASSEGPYNSPLHF. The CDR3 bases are TGTGCCAGCAGTGAAGGGCCCTATAATTCACCCCTCCACTTT.

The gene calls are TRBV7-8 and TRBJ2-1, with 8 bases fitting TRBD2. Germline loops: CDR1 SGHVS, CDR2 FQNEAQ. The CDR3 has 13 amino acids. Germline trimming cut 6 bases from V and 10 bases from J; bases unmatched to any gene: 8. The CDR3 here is CASRGLVGVEQFF. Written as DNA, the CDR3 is TGTGCCAGCAGGGGACTAGTAGGAGTCGAGCAGTTCTTC.

The CDR3 protein is CASSESAGGGDTQYF. CDR3 nucleotide sequence: TGTGCCAGCAGTGAGTCGGCAGGGGGAGGAGATACGCAGTATTTT. The gene calls are TRBV2 and TRBJ2-3; possible D gene TRBD1, 7 bases. The germline CDR1 and CDR2 sequences are SNHLY and FYNNEI. V lost 3 bases to trimming and J lost 5 bases, with 15 bases between them. The CDR3 runs 15 residues.

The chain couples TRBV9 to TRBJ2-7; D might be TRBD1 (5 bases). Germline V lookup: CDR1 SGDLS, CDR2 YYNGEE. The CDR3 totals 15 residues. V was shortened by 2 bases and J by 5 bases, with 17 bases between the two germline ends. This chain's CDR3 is CASSVSAGLGDEQYF. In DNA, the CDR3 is TGTGCCAGCAGCGTCTCGGCAGGGCTAGGGGACGAGCAGTACTTC.

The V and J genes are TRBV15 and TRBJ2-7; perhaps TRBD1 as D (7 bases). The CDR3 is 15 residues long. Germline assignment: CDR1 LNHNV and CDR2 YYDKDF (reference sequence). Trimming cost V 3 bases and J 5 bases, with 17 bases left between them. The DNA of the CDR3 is TGTGCCACCAGCAGTATCCGACAGGGAGGCCACGAGCAGTACTTC. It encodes CATSSIRQGGHEQYF.

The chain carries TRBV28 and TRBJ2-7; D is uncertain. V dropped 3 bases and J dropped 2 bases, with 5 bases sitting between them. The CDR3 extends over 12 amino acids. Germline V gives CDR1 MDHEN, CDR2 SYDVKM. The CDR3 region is CASSFATYEQYF. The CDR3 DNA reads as TGTGCCAGCAGTTTCGCGACCTACGAGCAGTACTTC.

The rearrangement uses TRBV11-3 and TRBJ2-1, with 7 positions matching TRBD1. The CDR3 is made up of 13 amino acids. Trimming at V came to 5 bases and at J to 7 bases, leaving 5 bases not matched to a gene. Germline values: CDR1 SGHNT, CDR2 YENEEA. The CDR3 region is CASSQRRGNEQFF. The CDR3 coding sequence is TGTGCCAGCAGCCAACGCAGGGGGAATGAGCAGTTCTTC.

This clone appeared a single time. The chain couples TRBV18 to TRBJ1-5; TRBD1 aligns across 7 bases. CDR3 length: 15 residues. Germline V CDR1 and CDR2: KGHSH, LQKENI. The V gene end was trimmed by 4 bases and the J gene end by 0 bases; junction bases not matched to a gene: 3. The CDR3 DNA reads TGTGCCAGCTCACGACAGGGTTATAGCAATCAGCCCCAGCATTTT. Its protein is CASSRQGYSNQPQHF.

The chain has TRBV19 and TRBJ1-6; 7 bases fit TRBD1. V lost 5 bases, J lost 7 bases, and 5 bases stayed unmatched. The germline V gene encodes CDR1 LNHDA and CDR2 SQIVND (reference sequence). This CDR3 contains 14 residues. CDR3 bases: TGTGCCAGTAGTGACAGGGTCAGGAATTCACCCCTCCACTTT. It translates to CASSDRVRNSPLHF.

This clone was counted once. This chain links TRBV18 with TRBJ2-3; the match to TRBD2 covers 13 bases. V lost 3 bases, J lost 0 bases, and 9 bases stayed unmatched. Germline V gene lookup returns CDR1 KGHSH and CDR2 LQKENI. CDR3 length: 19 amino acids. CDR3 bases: TGTGCCAGCTCACCTCTGACTAGCGGGGGGCCTTCTAGCACAGATACGCAGTATTTT. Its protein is CASSPLTSGGPSSTDTQYF. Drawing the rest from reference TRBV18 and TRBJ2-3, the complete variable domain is NAGVMQNPRHLVRRRGQEARLRCSPMKGHSHVYWYRQLPEEGLKFMVYLQKENIIDESGMPKERFSAEFPKEGPSILRIQQVVRGDSAAYFCASSPLTSGGPSSTDTQYFGPGTRLTVL.